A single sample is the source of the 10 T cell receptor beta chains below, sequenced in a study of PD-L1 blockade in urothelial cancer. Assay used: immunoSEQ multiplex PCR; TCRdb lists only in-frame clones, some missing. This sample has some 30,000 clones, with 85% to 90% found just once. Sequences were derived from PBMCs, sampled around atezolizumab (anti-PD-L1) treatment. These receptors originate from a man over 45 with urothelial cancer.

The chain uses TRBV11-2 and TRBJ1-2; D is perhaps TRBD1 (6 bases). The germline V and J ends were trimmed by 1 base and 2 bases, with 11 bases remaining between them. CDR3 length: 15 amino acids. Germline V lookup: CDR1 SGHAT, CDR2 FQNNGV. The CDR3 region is CASSLVEDRNYGYTF. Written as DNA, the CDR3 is TGTGCCAGCAGCTTAGTCGAAGACAGGAACTATGGCTACACCTTC. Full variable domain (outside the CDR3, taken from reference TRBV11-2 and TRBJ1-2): EAGVAQSPRYKIIEKRQSVAFWCNPISGHATLYWYQQILGQGPKLLIQFQNNGVVDDSQLPKDRFSAERLKGVDSTLKIQPAKLEDSAVYLCASSLVEDRNYGYTFGSGTRLTVV.

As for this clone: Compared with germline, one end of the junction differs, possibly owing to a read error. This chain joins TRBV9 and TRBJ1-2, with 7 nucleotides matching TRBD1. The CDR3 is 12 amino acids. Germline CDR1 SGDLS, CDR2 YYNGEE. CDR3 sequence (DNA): TGTGCCAGCAGCCCAACGAGGGGGCAGGCTAACTTC. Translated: CASSPTRGQANF.

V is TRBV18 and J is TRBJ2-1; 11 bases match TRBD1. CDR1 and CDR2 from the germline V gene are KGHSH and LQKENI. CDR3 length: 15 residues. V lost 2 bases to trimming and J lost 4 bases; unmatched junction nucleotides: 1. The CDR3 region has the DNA TGTGCCAGCTCACCAGGACAGGGGGCTTACAATGAGCAGTTCTTC. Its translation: CASSPGQGAYNEQFF.

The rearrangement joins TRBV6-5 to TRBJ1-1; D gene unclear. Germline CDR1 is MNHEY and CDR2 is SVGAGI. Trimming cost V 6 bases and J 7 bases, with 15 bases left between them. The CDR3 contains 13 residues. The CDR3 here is CASRAGSYGEAFF. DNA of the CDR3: TGTGCCAGCAGGGCCGGGTCCTACGGTGAAGCTTTCTTT.

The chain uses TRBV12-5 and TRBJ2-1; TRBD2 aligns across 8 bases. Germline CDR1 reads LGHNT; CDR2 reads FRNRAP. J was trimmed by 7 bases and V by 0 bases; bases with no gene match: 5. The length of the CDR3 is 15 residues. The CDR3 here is CASGLVRTSRNEQFF. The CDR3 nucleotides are TGTGCTAGTGGTTTGGTAAGGACTAGCCGTAATGAGCAGTTCTTC.

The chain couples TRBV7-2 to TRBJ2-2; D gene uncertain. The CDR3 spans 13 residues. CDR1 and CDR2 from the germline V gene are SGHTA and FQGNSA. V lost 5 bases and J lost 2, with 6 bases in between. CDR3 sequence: CASSPQNTGELFF. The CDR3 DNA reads TGTGCCAGCAGCCCACAAAACACCGGGGAGCTGTTTTTT.

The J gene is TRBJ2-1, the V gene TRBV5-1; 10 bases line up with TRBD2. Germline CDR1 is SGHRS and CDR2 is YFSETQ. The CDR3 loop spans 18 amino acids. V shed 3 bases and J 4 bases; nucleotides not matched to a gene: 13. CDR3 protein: CASSSQKVSSGSYNEQFF. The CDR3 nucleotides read TGCGCCAGCAGCTCCCAGAAGGTCTCTAGCGGGAGTTACAATGAGCAGTTCTTC.

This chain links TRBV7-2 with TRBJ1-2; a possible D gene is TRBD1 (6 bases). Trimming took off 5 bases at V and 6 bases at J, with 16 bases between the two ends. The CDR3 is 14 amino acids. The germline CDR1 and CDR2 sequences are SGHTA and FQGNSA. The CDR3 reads CASSLFGQLDGYTF. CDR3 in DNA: TGTGCCAGCAGCCTATTCGGACAGCTAGATGGCTACACCTTC.

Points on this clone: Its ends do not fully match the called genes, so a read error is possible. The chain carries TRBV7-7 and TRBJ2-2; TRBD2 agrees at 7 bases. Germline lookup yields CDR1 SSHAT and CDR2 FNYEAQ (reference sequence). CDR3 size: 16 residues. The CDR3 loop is CASSLEASGNTGELFF. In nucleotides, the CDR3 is TGTGCTAGCAGCTTAGAAGCTAGCGGTAACACCGGGGAGCTGTTTTTT.

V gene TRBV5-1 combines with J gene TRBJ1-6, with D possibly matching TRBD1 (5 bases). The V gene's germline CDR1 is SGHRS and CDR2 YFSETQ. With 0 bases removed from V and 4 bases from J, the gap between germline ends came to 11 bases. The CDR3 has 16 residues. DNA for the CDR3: TGCGCCAGCAGCTTGGCCAGGGCTGGGTATAATTCACCCCTCCACTTT. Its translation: CASSLARAGYNSPLHF. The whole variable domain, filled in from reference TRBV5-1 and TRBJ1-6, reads KAGVTQTPRYLIKTRGQQVTLSCSPISGHRSVSWYQQTPGQGLQFLFEYFSETQRNKGNFPGRFSGRQFSNSRSEMNVSTLELGDSALYLCASSLARAGYNSPLHFGNGTRLTVT.